The rows below give T cell receptor beta chains drawn from one sample of a study of T cells in Graves' hyperthyroidism and ophthalmopathy. MiXCR, applied by TCRdb to the multiplex PCR reads, yields one record per CDR3 protein. This table holds about 270,000 distinct CDR3 sequences, over 20% found once. Sequences were obtained from blood. Receptor source: a man aged 25-40 years with Graves' ophthalmopathy. Each CDR3 is given without its conserved first and last residue.

cdr3_aa: ASRGTSGNTEQY; j_call: TRBJ2-7; cdr3_length: 12; v_call: TRBV2
cdr3_aa: ASSWTSGNKNIQY; j_call: TRBJ2-4; cdr3_length: 13; v_call: TRBV7-8
cdr3_aa: ASSSSGKQY; j_call: TRBJ2-7; cdr3_length: 9; v_call: TRBV12-3/TRBV12-4
cdr3_aa: ASSIQGPNYGYT; j_call: TRBJ1-2; cdr3_length: 12; v_call: TRBV19
cdr3_aa: ASSLEFVGGQLF; j_call: TRBJ1-4; cdr3_length: 12; v_call: TRBV7-2
cdr3_aa: ASRSVTEAF; j_call: TRBJ1-1; cdr3_length: 9; v_call: TRBV11-2
cdr3_aa: ASSLANEQF; j_call: TRBJ2-1; cdr3_length: 9; v_call: TRBV5-1
cdr3_aa: ASSPGTGAYGYT; j_call: TRBJ1-2; cdr3_length: 12; v_call: TRBV12-3/TRBV12-4
cdr3_aa: ASSRNTPSEQY; j_call: TRBJ2-7; cdr3_length: 11; v_call: TRBV18
cdr3_aa: ASSSAGQMNTEAF; j_call: TRBJ1-1; cdr3_length: 13; v_call: TRBV27
cdr3_aa: ASSVAGDPYNEQF; j_call: TRBJ2-1; cdr3_length: 13; v_call: TRBV6-1
cdr3_aa: ASSPPGVLVEQY; j_call: TRBJ2-7; cdr3_length: 12; v_call: TRBV5-1
cdr3_aa: ASSVSAQGYYGYT; j_call: TRBJ1-2; cdr3_length: 13; v_call: TRBV9
cdr3_aa: ATDTGQGGGNEQF; j_call: TRBJ2-1; cdr3_length: 13; v_call: TRBV28
cdr3_aa: ASSLVAGTRIAEETQY; j_call: TRBJ2-5; cdr3_length: 16; v_call: TRBV11-3
cdr3_aa: ATSARDRGTGELF; j_call: TRBJ2-2; cdr3_length: 13; v_call: TRBV24-1
cdr3_aa: ASSLDRVGQPQH; j_call: TRBJ1-5; cdr3_length: 12; v_call: TRBV11-2
cdr3_aa: ASSARTSGSPSRWEQY; j_call: TRBJ2-7; cdr3_length: 16; v_call: TRBV7-8
cdr3_aa: ASSLGTGGGYNEQF; j_call: TRBJ2-1; cdr3_length: 14; v_call: TRBV5-5
cdr3_aa: ATSDWIGGGHGDTQY; j_call: TRBJ2-3; cdr3_length: 15; v_call: TRBV24-1
cdr3_aa: ASSLPRTGYGGELF; j_call: TRBJ2-2; cdr3_length: 14; v_call: TRBV12-3/TRBV12-4
cdr3_aa: ASSFYEAF; j_call: TRBJ1-1; cdr3_length: 8; v_call: TRBV7-9
cdr3_aa: ASERSGRAIDEQF; j_call: TRBJ2-1; cdr3_length: 13; v_call: TRBV5-1
cdr3_aa: ASERDSQETQY; j_call: TRBJ2-5; cdr3_length: 11; v_call: TRBV12-3/TRBV12-4
cdr3_aa: ASSLPGALASDTQY; j_call: TRBJ2-3; cdr3_length: 14; v_call: TRBV6-1
cdr3_aa: ASITSGMGEQY; j_call: TRBJ2-7; cdr3_length: 11; v_call: TRBV6-1
cdr3_aa: AIRSGVRNTEAF; j_call: TRBJ1-1; cdr3_length: 12; v_call: TRBV10-3
cdr3_aa: SASGNHNEQF; j_call: TRBJ2-1; cdr3_length: 10; v_call: TRBV20-1
cdr3_aa: SARRPIGESGELF; j_call: TRBJ2-2; cdr3_length: 13; v_call: TRBV20-1